The sequence of this T cell receptor beta chain was determined in a study of blood T cell repertoires in COVID-19. For the study at large: The analysed material was cDNA or gDNA that came from T cells, B-cell-depleted T cells, or PBMCs.

The table came from immunoSEQ multiplex PCR; TCRdb's copy has only in-frame clones and leaves some out. The sample lists about 230,000 clones, about nine tenths occurring once. Two negative PCRs, clearance, or symptom resolution characterized the recovered Cohort 3 donors. The CDR3 is 15 amino acids. Germline CDR1 and CDR2: GTSNPN and SVGIG (reference sequence). Losses at the gene ends were 0 bases for V and 4 bases for J; bases not matched to a gene: 8. The genes are TRBV30 and TRBJ2-7, with 8 nucleotides matching TRBD2. Material: PBMCs or T cells enriched from blood (not recorded which). This TCR came from a man between 18 and 35 years old who had recovered from COVID-19. Written as DNA, the CDR3 is TGTGCCTGGAGTGTCGAGGGACTAGTTGCGTACGAGCAGTACTTC. Protein sequence: CAWSVEGLVAYEQYF. The full variable domain, in which reference TRBV30 and TRBJ2-7 provide the parts outside the CDR3, is SQTIHQWPATLVQPVGSPLSLECTVEGTSNPNLYWYRQAAGRGLQLLFYSVGIGQISSEVPQNLSASRPQDRQFILSSKKLLLSDSGFYLCAWSVEGLVAYEQYFGPGTRLTVT.